This T cell receptor (beta chain) was identified in a study of T cells in Graves' hyperthyroidism and ophthalmopathy. RNA transcripts were the template for amplifying TCR beta CDR3 regions. A first-round RT-PCR of the TCR CDR3 used the HTBI primer set. TCRdb recomputed calls from the multiplex PCR reads with MiXCR, one row per CDR3 protein. The table shows roughly 740,000 distinct CDR3 sequences, with about 16% occurring only once. PBMCs were obtained from about 10 ml fresh peripheral blood. The V segment lost 4 bases and the J segment 1 base; nucleotides outside the gene matches: 8. This CDR3 region has 15 residues. In germline, CDR1 is SGHRS, CDR2 YFSETQ.

The V and J genes are TRBV5-1 and TRBJ2-7; 7 bases agree with TRBD1. The sample taken for sequencing was blood. The source of this sequence is a man aged 18 to 30 with Graves' hyperthyroidism. The CDR3: CASSPLPGQSYEQYF. In DNA, the CDR3 is TGCGCCAGCAGCCCCCTTCCGGGACAGTCCTACGAGCAGTACTTC.